This passage covers 15 T cell receptor beta chains from one sample sequenced in a study of radiotherapy plus CTLA-4 blockade in lung cancer (dated by TCRdb to 2016 to 2019). The library came from the immunoSEQ multiplex PCR assay. TCRdb stores this immuneACCESS table with in-frame sequences only. Part of the clones is absent; in the studies checked, under half of the shortfall reflects unresolved V genes, and no reason is known for the rest. The table for this sample lists around 78,000 clones; 60% to 85% of them were counted only once. The ten top clones hold 3.5% to 4.5% of the sample. The sample consisted of peripheral blood, taken from a patient treated with radiotherapy plus ipilimumab. The receptor source for this set is a human donor with non-small cell lung cancer who had a partial response to radiotherapy plus ipilimumab. Some clones in this sample may be carry-over from other donors' samples.

This clone has just one count. The J gene is TRBJ2-3, the V gene TRBV10-1, with 8 positions matching TRBD2. The CDR3 totals 12 residues. In germline, CDR1 is WNHNN, CDR2 SYGVQD (reference sequence). Trimming removed 6 bases from V and 8 bases from J; junction bases left unmatched: 4. The CDR3 sequence is CASSGGAATQYF. The CDR3 nucleotides are TGCGCCAGCAGCGGGGGGGCCGCTACGCAGTATTTT.

The V gene is TRBV7-2, the J gene TRBJ1-6, with D perhaps matching TRBD1 (5 bases). V shed 4 bases and J shed 0 bases, with 16 bases lying between them. Per germline, CDR1 SGHTA and CDR2 FQGNSA. This CDR3 is built from 18 residues. In nucleotides, the CDR3 is TGTGCCAGCAGCTCGGCGCCCTACAGGAGCTCCTATAATTCACCCCTCCACTTT. It codes for CASSSAPYRSSYNSPLHF.

This clone was seen more than once but under ten times. CDR3 residues: CASSRTRIVLPDTQYF. The DNA of the CDR3 is TGTGCCAGCAGCCGGACTAGAATAGTGCTTCCAGATACGCAGTATTTT. The chain carries TRBV21-1 and TRBJ2-3; the tabulated D call, TRBD2, remains unverified against the DNA. TRBV21-1 is flagged as a pseudogene. This CDR3 has 16 amino acids.

The V call is TRBV19, the J call TRBJ1-1; TRBD1 might be the D (5 bases). The CDR3 totals 15 residues. Germline V CDR1 and CDR2: LNHDA, SQIVND (reference sequence). Trimming left V 5 bases short and J 0 bases short, with 13 bases between. CDR3 in DNA: TGTGCCAGTAGTCAAGGGAGGGGACTGAACACTGAAGCTTTCTTT. Amino acids: CASSQGRGLNTEAFF.

The chain employs TRBV28 and TRBJ1-5, with D hard to call. The germline V and J ends were trimmed by 6 bases and 2 bases, with 17 bases remaining between them. Germline V gene lookup returns CDR1 MDHEN and CDR2 SYDVKM. The CDR3 covers 16 residues. CDR3 loop: CASRPAQVSRNQPQHF. DNA of the CDR3: TGTGCCAGCAGACCCGCTCAGGTCTCGCGCAATCAGCCCCAGCATTTT.

The J gene is TRBJ2-2, the V gene TRBV9, with a weak D call TRBD2 (6 bases). V lost 4 bases to trimming and J lost 1 base, with 11 bases between them. The germline CDR1 and CDR2 sequences are SGDLS and YYNGEE. The CDR3 runs 15 residues. CDR3 in DNA: TGTGCCAGCAGCCCGGGACTGAAGAACACCGGGGAGCTGTTTTTT. It yields the protein CASSPGLKNTGELFF.

The rearrangement joins TRBV29-1 to TRBJ2-5; 8 positions agree with TRBD1. V shed 3 bases and J 5 bases; nucleotides not matched to a gene: 11. The CDR3 contains 15 residues. CDR1 and CDR2 (germline): SQVTM, ANQGSEA. The CDR3 is CSVDDGQGYRETQYF. In nucleotides, the CDR3 is TGCAGCGTTGACGACGGACAGGGTTATAGGGAGACCCAGTACTTC.

The gene calls are TRBV19 and TRBJ2-1, with D possibly being TRBD2 (6 bases). Germline CDR1 and CDR2: LNHDA and SQIVND (reference sequence). V was clipped by 1 base and J by 2 bases, with 12 bases between them. CDR3 length: 16 amino acids. CDR3 DNA sequence: TGTGCCAGTAGTATAGGCGCTAGCGTCCCCTACAATGAGCAGTTCTTC. It yields the protein CASSIGASVPYNEQFF.

The chain combines TRBV15 with TRBJ1-3, with D possibly matching TRBD1 (5 bases). The CDR3 extends over 16 amino acids. Trimming stripped 0 bases from V and 1 base from J, with 10 bases between. The germline V gene encodes CDR1 LNHNV and CDR2 YYDKDF (reference sequence). CDR3 nucleotide sequence: TGTGCCACCAGCAGAGATTGGGCAGGGTCTGGAAACACCATATATTTT. Its translation is CATSRDWAGSGNTIYF.

This chain's CDR3 is CSAQIMNTEAFF. CDR3 nucleotides: TGCAGCGCTCAGATAATGAACACTGAAGCTTTCTTT. The J gene is TRBJ1-1, the V gene TRBV29-1; the D is unclear. The germline V gene has CDR1 SQVTM and CDR2 ANQGSEA. Trimming left V 7 bases short and J 0 bases short, with 9 bases between. This CDR3 is 12 amino acids long.

The rearrangement uses TRBV6-1 and TRBJ1-6; 9 bases align to TRBD1. The germline gives CDR1 MNHNS, CDR2 SASEGT. V was clipped by 2 bases and J by 1 base; unmatched bases: 6. CDR3 length: 18 amino acids. CDR3 in amino acids: CASSERDRVRSYNSPLHF. In nucleotides, the CDR3 is TGTGCCAGCAGTGAAAGGGACAGGGTTCGTTCCTATAATTCACCCCTCCACTTT.

The chain combines TRBV5-4 with TRBJ1-2, with D hard to call. Trimming pared 3 bases from V and 8 bases from J, leaving 11 bases between. This CDR3 spans 12 amino acids. Germline CDR1 SGHNT, CDR2 YYREEE (reference sequence). CDR3 in DNA: TGTGCCAGCAGCTCCCCTACCTACGGCTACACCTTC. Its translation is CASSSPTYGYTF.

The gene calls are TRBV29-1 and TRBJ2-3; a weak D match, TRBD2 (6 bases). The V end was cut by 3 bases, the J end by 0 bases, with 13 bases between. Per the germline V gene, CDR1 is SQVTM and CDR2 is ANQGSEA. This CDR3 contains 15 residues. CDR3 DNA sequence: TGCAGCGTTGAGGGGTGGGCGGGAAGCACAGATACGCAGTATTTT. Translated: CSVEGWAGSTDTQYF.

V usage is TRBV5-1 and J usage is TRBJ2-3, with 10 bases fitting TRBD2. Germline V gives CDR1 SGHRS, CDR2 YFSETQ. V trimming: 5 bases; J trimming: 5 bases; junction bases outside the gene matches: 11. The CDR3 has 16 residues. The CDR3 region has the DNA TGCGCCAGCAGTCATACTATAGCGGGAGGTGGAGATACGCAGTATTTT. Its protein is CASSHTIAGGGDTQYF.

The CDR3 DNA follows: TGTGCCAGTAGTTCCCCCTCGCGGGGGGGGAATGAGCAGTTCTTC. Encoded protein: CASSSPSRGGNEQFF. The rearrangement uses TRBV19 and TRBJ2-1; 9 bases match TRBD2. Germline trimming cut 5 bases from V and 7 bases from J; bases unmatched to any gene: 9. The germline V gene encodes CDR1 LNHDA and CDR2 SQIVND (reference sequence). The CDR3 has 15 residues.